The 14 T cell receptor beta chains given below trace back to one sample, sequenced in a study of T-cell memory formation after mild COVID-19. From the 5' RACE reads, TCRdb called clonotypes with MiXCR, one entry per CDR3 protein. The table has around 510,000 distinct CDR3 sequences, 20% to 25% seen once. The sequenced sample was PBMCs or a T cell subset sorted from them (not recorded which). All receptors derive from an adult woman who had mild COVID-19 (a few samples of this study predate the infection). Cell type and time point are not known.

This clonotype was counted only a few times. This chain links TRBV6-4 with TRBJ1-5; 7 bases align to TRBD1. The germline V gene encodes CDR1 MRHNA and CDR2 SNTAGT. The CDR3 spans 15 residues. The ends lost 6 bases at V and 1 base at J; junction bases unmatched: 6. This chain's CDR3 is CASRVPGQSNQPQHF. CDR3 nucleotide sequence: TGTGCCAGCAGAGTACCGGGACAGAGCAATCAGCCCCAGCATTTT.

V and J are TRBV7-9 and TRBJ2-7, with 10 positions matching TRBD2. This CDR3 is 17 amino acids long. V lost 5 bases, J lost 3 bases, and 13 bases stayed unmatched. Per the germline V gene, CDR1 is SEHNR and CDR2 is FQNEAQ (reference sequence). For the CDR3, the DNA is TGTGCCAGCAGCCGCCCCGGACTAGCGGTCAGAATCTACGAGCAGTACTTC. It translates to CASSRPGLAVRIYEQYF.

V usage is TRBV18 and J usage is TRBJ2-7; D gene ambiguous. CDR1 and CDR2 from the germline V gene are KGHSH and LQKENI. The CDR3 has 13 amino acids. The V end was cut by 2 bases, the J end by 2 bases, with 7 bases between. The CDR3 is CASSPVGAYEQYF. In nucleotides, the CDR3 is TGTGCCAGCTCACCAGTTGGGGCCTACGAGCAGTACTTC.

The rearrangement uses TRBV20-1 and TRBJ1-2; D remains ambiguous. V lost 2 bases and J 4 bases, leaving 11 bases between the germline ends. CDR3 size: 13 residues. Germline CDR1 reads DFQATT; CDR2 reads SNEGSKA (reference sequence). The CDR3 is CSARTSPVYGYTF. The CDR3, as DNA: TGCAGTGCTAGAACGTCGCCGGTCTATGGCTACACCTTC.

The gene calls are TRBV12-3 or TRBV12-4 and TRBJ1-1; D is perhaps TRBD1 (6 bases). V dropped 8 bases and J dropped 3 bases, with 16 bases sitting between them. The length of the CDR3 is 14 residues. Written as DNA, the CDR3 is TGTGCCAGCGCCAGGGGTATGGTGGACACTGAAGCTTTCTTT. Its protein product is CASARGMVDTEAFF.

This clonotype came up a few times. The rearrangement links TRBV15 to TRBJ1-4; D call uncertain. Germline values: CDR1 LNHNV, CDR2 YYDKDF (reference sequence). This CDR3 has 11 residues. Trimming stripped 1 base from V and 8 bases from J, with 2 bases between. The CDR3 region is CATSRAEKLFF. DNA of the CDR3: TGTGCCACCAGCAGAGCCGAAAAACTGTTTTTT.

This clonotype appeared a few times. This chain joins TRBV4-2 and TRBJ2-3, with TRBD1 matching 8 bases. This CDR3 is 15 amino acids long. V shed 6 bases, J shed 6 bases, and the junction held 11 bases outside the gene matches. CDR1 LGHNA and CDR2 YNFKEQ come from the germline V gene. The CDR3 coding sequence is TGTGCCAGCAGTGCGAGACAGGGGATTGCGGATACGCAGTATTTT. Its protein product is CASSARQGIADTQYF.

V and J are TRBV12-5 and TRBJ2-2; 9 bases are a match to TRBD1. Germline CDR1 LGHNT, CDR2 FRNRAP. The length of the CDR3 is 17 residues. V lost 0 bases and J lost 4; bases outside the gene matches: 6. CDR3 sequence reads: CASGLVLGTGFTGELFF. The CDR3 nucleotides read TGTGCTAGTGGTTTGGTACTAGGGACAGGGTTCACCGGGGAGCTGTTTTTT.

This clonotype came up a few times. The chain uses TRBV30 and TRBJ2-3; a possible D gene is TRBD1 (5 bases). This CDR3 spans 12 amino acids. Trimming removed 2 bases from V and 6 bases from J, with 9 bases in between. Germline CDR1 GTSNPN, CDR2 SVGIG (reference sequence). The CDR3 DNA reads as TGTGCCTGGAGTTCAGGGCTGGATACGCAGTATTTT. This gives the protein CAWSSGLDTQYF.

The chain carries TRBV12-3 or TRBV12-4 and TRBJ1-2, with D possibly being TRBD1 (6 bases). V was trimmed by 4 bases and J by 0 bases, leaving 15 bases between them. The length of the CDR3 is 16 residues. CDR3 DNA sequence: TGTGCCAGCAGTTCAAAAGGGGGATTAGCTAACTATGGCTACACCTTC. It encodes CASSSKGGLANYGYTF.

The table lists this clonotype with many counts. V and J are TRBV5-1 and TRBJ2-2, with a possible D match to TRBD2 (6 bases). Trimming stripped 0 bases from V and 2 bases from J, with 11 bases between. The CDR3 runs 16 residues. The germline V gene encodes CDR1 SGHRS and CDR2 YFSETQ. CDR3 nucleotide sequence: TGCGCCAGCAGCTTGGTGGCCGGGACTAACACCGGGGAGCTGTTTTTT. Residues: CASSLVAGTNTGELFF.

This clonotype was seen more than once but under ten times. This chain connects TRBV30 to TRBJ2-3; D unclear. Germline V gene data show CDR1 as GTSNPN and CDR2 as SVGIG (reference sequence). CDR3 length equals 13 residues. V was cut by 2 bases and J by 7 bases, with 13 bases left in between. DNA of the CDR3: TGTGCCTGGAGTATCCGAGCCGCGAATACGCAGTATTTT. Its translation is CAWSIRAANTQYF.

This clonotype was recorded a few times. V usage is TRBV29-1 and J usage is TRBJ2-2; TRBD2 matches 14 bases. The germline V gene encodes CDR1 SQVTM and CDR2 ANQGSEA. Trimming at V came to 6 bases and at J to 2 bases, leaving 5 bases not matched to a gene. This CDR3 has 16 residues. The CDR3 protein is CSVGLAGEANTGELFF. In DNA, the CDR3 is TGCAGCGTGGGACTAGCGGGAGAGGCCAACACCGGGGAGCTGTTTTTT.

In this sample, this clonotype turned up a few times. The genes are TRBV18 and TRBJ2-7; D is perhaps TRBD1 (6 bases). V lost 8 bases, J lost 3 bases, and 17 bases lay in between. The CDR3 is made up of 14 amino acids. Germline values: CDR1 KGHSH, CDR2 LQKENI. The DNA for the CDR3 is TGTGCCAGCCACAGGGCTAGCCCTGTCTACGAGCAGTACTTC. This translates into CASHRASPVYEQYF.